A single sample gave rise to the 21 T cell receptor beta chains below, sequenced in a study of blood T cell repertoires in COVID-19. Data came from immunoSEQ multiplex PCR; TCRdb stores just in-frame clones and leaves some out. Among 200,000 to 300,000 clones listed, more than 90% were seen once. The sequenced sample was peripheral blood. Every receptor here comes from a person under 35 with COVID-19, enrolled during active disease.

This chain joins TRBV5-4 and TRBJ2-4, with 8 bases aligning to TRBD1. In germline, CDR1 is SGHNT, CDR2 YYREEE (reference sequence). The length of the CDR3 is 15 residues. V shed 4 bases, J shed 1 base, and the junction held 4 bases outside the gene matches. The CDR3 region is CASSIGQGAKNIQYF. For the CDR3, the DNA is TGTGCCAGCAGCATAGGACAGGGCGCCAAAAACATTCAGTACTTC. Variable domain in full (rest from reference TRBV5-4 and TRBJ2-4): ETGVTQSPTHLIKTRGQQVTLRCSSQSGHNTVSWYQQALGQGPQFIFQYYREEENGRGNFPPRFSGLQFPNYSSELNVNALELDDSALYLCASSIGQGAKNIQYFGAGTRLSVL.

The V gene is TRBV4-1, the J gene TRBJ1-2; no firm D call. V was cut by 0 bases and J by 6 bases, with 17 bases left in between. The CDR3 totals 16 residues. Germline CDR1 is MGHRA and CDR2 is YSYEKL. The CDR3 DNA reads TGCGCCAGCAGCCAAGACGAGACCCCTAGGAAGGATGGCTACACCTTC. Translated, it gives CASSQDETPRKDGYTF.

This sequence joins TRBV5-4 and TRBJ1-6; maybe TRBD1 (5 bases). This CDR3 has 14 residues. The germline gives CDR1 SGHNT, CDR2 YYREEE (reference sequence). The V gene lost 7 bases and the J gene lost 14 bases, with 22 bases spanning the gap. The CDR3 reads CASRARQGPSALHF. CDR3 in DNA: TGTGCCAGCCGGGCCCGGCAGGGCCCCTCGGCCCTCCACTTT.

The gene calls are TRBV25-1 and TRBJ1-2; 10 nucleotides align to TRBD1. The CDR3 totals 13 residues. The J segment lost 5 bases and the V segment lost 7 bases, leaving 4 bases of the junction unmatched. In germline, CDR1 is MGHDK, CDR2 SYGVNS. The CDR3 DNA sequence: TGTGCCAGCACGAGGACAGGGGGGTATGGCTACACCTTC. It codes for CASTRTGGYGYTF.

V usage is TRBV4-3 and J usage is TRBJ1-2; D possibly corresponds to TRBD1 (5 bases). This CDR3 is built from 16 residues. The germline V and J ends were trimmed by 1 base and 6 bases, with 18 bases remaining between them. CDR1 is LGHNA and CDR2 is YSLEER in the germline V gene. Here the CDR3 DNA reads TGCGCCAGCAGCCAAGTAGATAGGCGGGGGGGTAATGGCTACACCTTC. Its protein is CASSQVDRRGGNGYTF.

The chain couples TRBV5-4 to TRBJ2-5; 7 bases align to TRBD2. V lost 4 bases, J lost 3 bases, and 6 bases stayed unmatched. The CDR3 is 14 residues long. The V gene's germline CDR1 is SGHNT and CDR2 YYREEE (reference sequence). DNA of the CDR3: TGTGCCAGCAGCCGAGCGGGACGCGAAGAGACCCAGTACTTC. It translates to CASSRAGREETQYF.

The gene calls are TRBV18 and TRBJ2-4; 8 nucleotides agree with TRBD2. Trimming took 2 bases from V and 6 from J; bases not matched to a gene: 3. This CDR3 is built from 14 residues. Germline lookup yields CDR1 KGHSH and CDR2 LQKENI. CDR3 bases: TGTGCCAGCTCACCAGGAGCGGGAGCAAACATTCAGTACTTC. Translated: CASSPGAGANIQYF. The whole variable domain, filled in from reference TRBV18 and TRBJ2-4, reads NAGVMQNPRHLVRRRGQEARLRCSPMKGHSHVYWYRQLPEEGLKFMVYLQKENIIDESGMPKERFSAEFPKEGPSILRIQQVVRGDSAAYFCASSPGAGANIQYFGAGTRLSVL.

The genes are TRBV7-8 and TRBJ2-2; 7 bases line up with TRBD2. With 2 bases clipped from V and 2 bases from J, the junction kept 5 bases outside the gene matches. CDR3 length: 16 residues. Germline CDR1 is SGHVS and CDR2 is FQNEAQ. CDR3 protein: CASSLLAGQNTGELFF. CDR3 DNA sequence: TGTGCCAGCAGCTTATTAGCGGGCCAAAACACCGGGGAGCTGTTTTTT. Filled out from reference TRBV7-8 and TRBJ2-2, the complete variable domain reads GAGVSQSPRYKVAKRGQDVALRCDPISGHVSLFWYQQALGQGPEFLTYFQNEAQLDKSGLPSDRFFAERPEGSVSTLKIQRTQQEDSAVYLCASSLLAGQNTGELFFGEGSRLTVL.

The rearrangement joins TRBV6-6 to TRBJ1-2; possibly TRBD1 for D (6 bases). This CDR3 region has 11 residues. Looked up from germline, CDR1 is MNHNY and CDR2 is SVGAGI (reference sequence). CDR3 region: CAYRVSNGYTF. CDR3 DNA sequence: TGTGCTTACAGGGTATCAAACGGCTACACCTTC.

The chain links TRBV15 to TRBJ2-3; the match to TRBD2 covers 9 bases. Losses at the gene ends were 0 bases for V and 4 bases for J; bases not matched to a gene: 11. Per the germline V gene, CDR1 is LNHNV and CDR2 is YYDKDF (reference sequence). The CDR3 spans 18 residues. The CDR3 DNA sequence: TGTGCCACCAGCAGAGATTCAGGGACAGCGGGAGGATCAGATACGCAGTATTTT. Encoded protein: CATSRDSGTAGGSDTQYF.

J is TRBJ1-5 and V is TRBV27, with TRBD1 identical over 7 bases. The CDR3 consists of 15 residues. Germline V CDR1 and CDR2: MNHEY, SMNVEV (reference sequence). Trimming removed 0 bases from V and 6 bases from J; junction bases left unmatched: 5. CDR3 loop: CASSLSTGDGQPQHF. CDR3 nucleotide sequence: TGTGCCAGCAGTTTATCAACAGGGGACGGTCAGCCCCAGCATTTT.

V and J are TRBV28 and TRBJ1-2, with D possibly matching TRBD1 (5 bases). CDR1 is MDHEN, CDR2 SYDVKM, per germline. Trimming took 7 bases from V and 4 from J, leaving 22 bases between them. CDR3 length: 16 residues. The CDR3 spells CASTSPAEGRPYGYTF. The CDR3 nucleotides read TGTGCCAGCACCTCCCCGGCGGAGGGGCGACCCTATGGCTACACCTTC.

This clone was recorded once. The chain combines TRBV20-1 with TRBJ1-2; the D gene is possibly TRBD1 (6 bases). CDR1 is DFQATT and CDR2 is SNEGSKA in the germline V gene (reference sequence). Trimming took off 5 bases at V and 6 bases at J, with 10 bases between the two ends. There are 11 residues in the CDR3. The CDR3 here is CSAHRVHGYTF. Written as DNA, the CDR3 is TGCAGTGCTCACAGGGTTCATGGCTACACCTTC.

The sample holds a few counts of this clone. The chain has TRBV5-1 and TRBJ2-7, with TRBD2 identical over 8 bases. The CDR3 is 13 amino acids. The germline V gene encodes CDR1 SGHRS and CDR2 YFSETQ. J lost 8 bases, V lost 0 bases, and 4 bases had no gene match. CDR3 in amino acids: CASSLGLAPQQYF. DNA for the CDR3: TGCGCCAGCAGCTTGGGACTAGCGCCACAGCAGTACTTC.

This chain joins TRBV3-1 (or the pseudogene TRBV3-2) and TRBJ2-5, with 11 bases matching TRBD2. Germline V lookup: CDR1 LGHDT, CDR2 YNNKEL (reference sequence). There are 18 residues in the CDR3. The V gene end was trimmed by 5 bases and the J gene end by 2 bases; junction bases not matched to a gene: 13. DNA of the CDR3: TGTGCCAGCAGCAGAGCCGGGACTAGCGGAGCGGTTCAAGAGACCCAGTACTTC. It yields the protein CASSRAGTSGAVQETQYF.

The chain combines TRBV29-1 with TRBJ1-2, with TRBD1 as a possible D gene (6 bases). Germline values: CDR1 SQVTM, CDR2 ANQGSEA. The CDR3 has 12 amino acids. V was shortened by 4 bases and J by 8 bases, with 14 bases between the two germline ends. The CDR3 DNA reads TGCAGCGTTGTTTGGGGGCCAGGGGGCTACACCTTC. As protein: CSVVWGPGGYTF.

The CDR3 coding sequence is TGTGCCAGCGCGGGGACTACATGGGGCAATCAGCCCCAGCATTTT. This encodes CASAGTTWGNQPQHF. This chain links TRBV19 with TRBJ1-5; D is possibly TRBD1 (5 bases). The CDR3 sequence is 15 residues long. V lost 9 bases, J lost 2 bases, and 17 bases lay in between. CDR1 and CDR2 from the germline V gene are LNHDA and SQIVND (reference sequence).

The rearrangement links TRBV9 to TRBJ2-7, with D possibly matching TRBD2 (6 bases). V dropped 6 bases and J dropped 5 bases, with 18 bases sitting between them. Germline V CDR1 and CDR2: SGDLS, YYNGEE. The CDR3 sequence is 14 residues long. The CDR3 nucleotides read TGTGCCAGCAACCCGGGACTTCAACCGAACGAGCAGTACTTC. Translated, it gives CASNPGLQPNEQYF. Based on the CDR3 plus reference TRBV9 and TRBJ2-7, the full variable domain is DSGVTQTPKHLITATGQRVTLRCSPRSGDLSVYWYQQSLDQGLQFLIQYYNGEERAKGNILERFSAQQFPDLHSELNLSSLELGDSALYFCASNPGLQPNEQYFGPGTRLTVT.

The chain recombines TRBV10-3 with TRBJ2-1; 9 bases align to TRBD1. This CDR3 has 17 residues. The germline gives CDR1 ENHRY, CDR2 SYGVKD. Losses at the gene ends were 1 base for V and 9 bases for J; bases not matched to a gene: 13. DNA for the CDR3: TGTGCCATCAGTGAGTGGACAGGGGCTCTAGGGAAAGGTGAGCAGTTCTTC. This gives the protein CAISEWTGALGKGEQFF.

This clone was picked up a small number of times. The chain uses TRBV7-9 and TRBJ2-7; D is unresolved. This CDR3 has 14 residues. V was cut by 1 base and J by 0 bases, with 7 bases left in between. Germline CDR1 and CDR2: SEHNR and FQNEAQ (reference sequence). The CDR3 bases are TGTGCCAGCAGCTTAGAAGCGCACTCCTACGAGCAGTACTTC. This sequence encodes CASSLEAHSYEQYF. Full variable domain (remainder filled in from reference TRBV7-9 and TRBJ2-7): DTGVSQNPRHKITKRGQNVTFRCDPISEHNRLYWYRQTLGQGPEFLTYFQNEAQLEKSRLLSDRFSAERPKGSFSTLEIQRTEQGDSAMYLCASSLEAHSYEQYFGPGTRLTVT.

The chain employs TRBV7-3 and TRBJ2-3; possibly TRBD2 for D (5 bases). The CDR3 has 14 amino acids. Trimming stripped 8 bases from V and 1 base from J, with 13 bases between. Germline CDR1 reads SGHTA; CDR2 reads FQGTGA. CDR3: CASSAGIGTDTQYF. The CDR3 region has the DNA TGTGCCAGCTCGGCCGGGATCGGCACAGATACGCAGTATTTT.